Listed here are 16 T cell receptor beta chains from one sample, sequenced in a study of blood T cell repertoires in COVID-19. The repertoire was sequenced with immunoSEQ multiplex PCR; TCRdb's copy has only in-frame clones and lacks some. The table shows a few hundred thousand clones, with 65% to 90% occurring only once. Sample: peripheral blood. All receptors come from a woman aged 55-70 years with COVID-19, enrolled during active disease.

This sequence joins TRBV7-9 and TRBJ2-2; 7 nucleotides line up with TRBD1. V dropped 5 bases and J dropped 4; count of bases not matched to a gene: 10. Germline loops: CDR1 SEHNR, CDR2 FQNEAQ (reference sequence). CDR3 size: 16 residues. The CDR3 coding sequence is TGTGCCAGCAGCGGGGGCACCACAGGGGCCACCGGGGAGCTGTTTTTT. It encodes CASSGGTTGATGELFF. Complete variable domain (other parts from reference TRBV7-9 and TRBJ2-2): DTGVSQNPRHKITKRGQNVTFRCDPISEHNRLYWYRQTLGQGPEFLTYFQNEAQLEKSRLLSDRFSAERPKGSFSTLEIQRTEQGDSAMYLCASSGGTTGATGELFFGEGSRLTVL.

This chain uses TRBV5-1 with TRBJ2-7, with 12 bases matching TRBD1. The CDR3 length is 15 residues. With 3 bases clipped from V and 7 bases from J, the junction kept 8 bases outside the gene matches. Germline CDR1 and CDR2: SGHRS and YFSETQ. CDR3 sequence: CASSSTGTGGREQYF. The CDR3 DNA reads TGCGCCAGCAGCTCGACCGGGACAGGGGGCAGAGAGCAGTACTTC.

This clone showed up just once. The chain employs TRBV5-6 and TRBJ1-1; unclear D gene. The CDR3 is 13 residues long. From germline, CDR1 is SGHDT and CDR2 YYEEEE. V lost 4 bases and J 3 bases, leaving 10 bases between the germline ends. CDR3 protein: CASSRISDTEAFF. The CDR3 DNA reads TGTGCCAGCAGCCGAATCTCGGACACTGAAGCTTTCTTT.

Regarding this clone: Other DNA sequences in the same sample also yield this CDR3. The V call is TRBV6-4, the J call TRBJ2-3; TRBD2 agrees at 7 bases. V was clipped by 11 bases and J by 1 base; unmatched bases: 6. The CDR3 length is 13 residues. CDR1 and CDR2 (germline): MRHNA, SNTAGT. CDR3 residues: CASSAGGTDTQYF. The CDR3 DNA is TGTGCCTCTTCGGCGGGAGGCACAGATACGCAGTATTTT.

This clone turned up a few times. The chain has TRBV7-3 and TRBJ2-3; no reliable D call. Trimming took off 2 bases at V and 6 bases at J, with 6 bases between the two ends. Germline CDR1 SGHTA, CDR2 FQGTGA. There are 12 residues in the CDR3. The CDR3 is CASSLFSDTQYF. The CDR3 DNA reads as TGTGCCAGCAGCTTATTCTCGGATACGCAGTATTTT.

This clone was counted many times. V is TRBV6-1 and J is TRBJ2-7; no reliable D call. The CDR3 totals 13 residues. Trimming stripped 2 bases from V and 5 bases from J, with 10 bases between. Per the germline V gene, CDR1 is MNHNS and CDR2 is SASEGT. For the CDR3, the DNA is TGTGCCAGCAGTGAAAAGCCTCCGAACGAGCAGTACTTC. It is translated as CASSEKPPNEQYF.

This clone was seen only once. The gene calls are TRBV9 and TRBJ2-2, with D unresolved. CDR1 SGDLS and CDR2 YYNGEE come from the germline V gene. This CDR3 region has 14 residues. The ends were cut back, 0 bases at V and 4 bases at J, with 7 bases in the middle. The CDR3 protein is CASSVGHTTGELFF. The CDR3 DNA sequence: TGTGCCAGCAGCGTAGGACATACCACCGGGGAGCTGTTTTTT.

The DNA of the CDR3 is TGTGCCAGCAGCTCCACAGGGGGCATCCATGGCTACACCTTC. Translating it yields CASSSTGGIHGYTF. The chain has TRBV5-5 and TRBJ1-2; 9 nucleotides agree with TRBD1. CDR3 size: 14 residues. The germline CDR1 and CDR2 sequences are SGHKS and YYEKEE (reference sequence). J lost 6 bases, V lost 3 bases, and 6 bases had no gene match. Complete variable domain (other parts from reference TRBV5-5 and TRBJ1-2): DAGVTQSPTHLIKTRGQQVTLRCSPISGHKSVSWYQQVLGQGPQFIFQYYEKEERGRGNFPDRFSARQFPNYSSELNVNALLLGDSALYLCASSSTGGIHGYTFGSGTRLTVV.

The chain is built from TRBV11-2 and TRBJ2-1; 9 bases fit TRBD2. The CDR3 extends over 14 amino acids. The V segment lost 5 bases and the J segment 4 bases; nucleotides outside the gene matches: 3. Per the germline V gene, CDR1 is SGHAT and CDR2 is FQNNGV. CDR3 protein: CASSALAGYNEQFF. The CDR3 DNA reads TGTGCCAGCAGCGCTCTAGCGGGGTACAATGAGCAGTTCTTC.

The chain recombines TRBV4-1 with TRBJ1-2; D perhaps matches TRBD1 (6 bases). V shed 2 bases and J shed 8 bases, with 21 bases lying between them. From germline, CDR1 is MGHRA and CDR2 YSYEKL. The CDR3 has 16 residues. The CDR3 region is CASSQLAWTEERGYTF. The CDR3 bases are TGCGCCAGCAGCCAATTAGCCTGGACAGAGGAGAGGGGCTACACCTTC.

The CDR3 region is CASSLEVPGRTEAFF. CDR3 bases: TGCGCCAGCAGCTTGGAGGTCCCAGGGAGGACTGAAGCTTTCTTT. The gene calls are TRBV5-1 and TRBJ1-1; maybe TRBD1 (5 bases). Germline V CDR1 and CDR2: SGHRS, YFSETQ. V was pared by 0 bases and J by 5 bases, with 14 bases between. The CDR3 has 15 residues.

The CDR3 is CASSSVWGQAPNEQFF. In DNA form, the CDR3 reads TGTGCCAGCAGCTCGGTATGGGGACAGGCCCCAAATGAGCAGTTCTTC. The chain employs TRBV5-4 and TRBJ2-1; TRBD1 matches at 8 bases. The CDR3 consists of 16 residues. CDR1 is SGHNT and CDR2 is YYREEE in the germline V gene (reference sequence). Trimming cost V 3 bases and J 7 bases; bases outside gene matches: 12.

The chain links TRBV4-1 to TRBJ2-3, with 7 bases matching TRBD1. This CDR3 comprises 17 residues. In germline, CDR1 is MGHRA, CDR2 YSYEKL. The V gene end was trimmed by 0 bases and the J gene end by 2 bases; junction bases not matched to a gene: 8. The CDR3 sequence is CASSQDVTGAFTDTQYF. The CDR3 DNA sequence: TGCGCCAGCAGCCAAGATGTTACAGGGGCCTTCACAGATACGCAGTATTTT.

The chain links TRBV2 to TRBJ1-1; perhaps TRBD1 as D (5 bases). Trimming cost V 5 bases and J 3 bases, with 16 bases left between them. Germline V lookup: CDR1 SNHLY, CDR2 FYNNEI. The CDR3 is made up of 15 amino acids. CDR3 in DNA: TGTGCCAGCAGTCAAGAGGGGATCAGTGACACTGAAGCTTTCTTT. Translation: CASSQEGISDTEAFF.

The J gene is TRBJ2-7, the V gene TRBV4-1; 10 bases are a match to TRBD1. V was clipped by 2 bases and J by 4 bases; unmatched bases: 8. The length of the CDR3 is 16 residues. Germline V CDR1 and CDR2: MGHRA, YSYEKL. This CDR3 reads CASSQPGQGIGYEQYF. CDR3 DNA: TGCGCCAGCAGCCAACCGGGACAGGGGATAGGATACGAGCAGTACTTC.

The gene calls are TRBV15 and TRBJ1-1; perhaps TRBD1 as D (5 bases). This CDR3 is built from 17 residues. The germline V gene encodes CDR1 LNHNV and CDR2 YYDKDF (reference sequence). V was cut by 3 bases and J by 4 bases, with 21 bases left in between. The CDR3 loop reads CATSSTLGLSGVTEAFF. The DNA of the CDR3 is TGTGCCACCAGCAGTACATTAGGGTTGTCGGGGGTCACTGAAGCTTTCTTT.